This T cell receptor beta chain was documented in a study of control samples from healthy donors and cancer patients. Profiling relied on immunoSEQ multiplex PCR, and the TCRdb table lists in-frame clones only, not all of them. The data show over 150,000 clones, roughly 95% seen once. Per germline, CDR1 SEHNR and CDR2 FQNEAQ (reference sequence). V lost 1 base, J lost 4 bases, and 13 bases stayed unmatched. This CDR3 is 19 amino acids long. The clonotype comes from a woman aged 25 to 45 in good health. The specimen sequenced was blood. The chain recombines TRBV7-9 with TRBJ2-5; 12 bases are shared with TRBD2. CDR3 amino acids: CASSLGGTSGPGFRETQYF. The CDR3 DNA reads TGTGCCAGCAGCTTAGGAGGGACTAGCGGGCCCGGTTTTCGAGAGACCCAGTACTTC.